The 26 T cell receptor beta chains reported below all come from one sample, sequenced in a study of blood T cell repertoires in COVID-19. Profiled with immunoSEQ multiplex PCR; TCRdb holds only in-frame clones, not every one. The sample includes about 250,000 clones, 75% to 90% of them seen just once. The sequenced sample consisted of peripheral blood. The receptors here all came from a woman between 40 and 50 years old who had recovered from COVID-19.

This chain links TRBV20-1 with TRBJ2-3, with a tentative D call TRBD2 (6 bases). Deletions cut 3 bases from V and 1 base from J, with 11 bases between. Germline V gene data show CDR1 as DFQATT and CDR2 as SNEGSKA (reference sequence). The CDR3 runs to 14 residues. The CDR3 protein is CSASMGGGTDTQYF. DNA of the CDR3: TGCAGTGCTAGTATGGGCGGGGGCACAGATACGCAGTATTTT.

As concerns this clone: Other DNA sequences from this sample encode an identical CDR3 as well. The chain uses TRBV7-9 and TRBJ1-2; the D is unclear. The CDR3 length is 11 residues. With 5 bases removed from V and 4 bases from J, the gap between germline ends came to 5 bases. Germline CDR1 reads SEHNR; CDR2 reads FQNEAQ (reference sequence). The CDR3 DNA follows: TGTGCCAGCAGCCGTTCCTATGGCTACACCTTC. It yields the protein CASSRSYGYTF.

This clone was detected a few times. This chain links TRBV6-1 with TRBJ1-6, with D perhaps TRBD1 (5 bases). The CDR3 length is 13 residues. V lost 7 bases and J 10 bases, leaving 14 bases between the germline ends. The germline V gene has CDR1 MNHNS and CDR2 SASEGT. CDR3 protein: CASTVGGGSPLHF. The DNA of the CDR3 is TGTGCCAGCACGGTCGGGGGGGGATCACCCCTCCACTTT.

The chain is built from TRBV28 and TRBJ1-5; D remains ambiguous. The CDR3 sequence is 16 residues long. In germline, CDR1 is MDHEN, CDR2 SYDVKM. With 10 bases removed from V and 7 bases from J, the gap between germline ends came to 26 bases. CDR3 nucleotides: TGTGCCACCTCGGGCCTCGAGGCAGAGGGTGGACAGCCCCAGCATTTT. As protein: CATSGLEAEGGQPQHF.

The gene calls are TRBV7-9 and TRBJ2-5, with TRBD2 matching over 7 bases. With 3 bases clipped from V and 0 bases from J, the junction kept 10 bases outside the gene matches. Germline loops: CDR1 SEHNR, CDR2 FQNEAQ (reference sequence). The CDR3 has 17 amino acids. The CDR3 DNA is TGTGCCAGCAGCTTTTTAGCACCCGGGGGGAACCAAGAGACCCAGTACTTC. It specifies CASSFLAPGGNQETQYF.

For the CDR3, the DNA is TGTGCCAGCAGTCGACCGACTCCGCGGGTCACAGATACGCAGTATTTT. The encoded protein is CASSRPTPRVTDTQYF. The V and J genes are TRBV6-6 and TRBJ2-3; D might be TRBD2 (5 bases). The CDR3 spans 16 residues. V dropped 5 bases and J dropped 2 bases, with 17 bases sitting between them. Germline-derived CDR1 and CDR2 are MNHNY and SVGAGI (reference sequence).

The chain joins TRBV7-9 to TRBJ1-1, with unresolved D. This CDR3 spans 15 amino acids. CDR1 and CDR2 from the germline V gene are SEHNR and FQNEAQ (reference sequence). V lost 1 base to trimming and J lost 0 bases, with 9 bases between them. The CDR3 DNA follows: TGTGCCAGCAGCTTAGTTGCGGGCATGAACACTGAAGCTTTCTTT. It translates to CASSLVAGMNTEAFF.

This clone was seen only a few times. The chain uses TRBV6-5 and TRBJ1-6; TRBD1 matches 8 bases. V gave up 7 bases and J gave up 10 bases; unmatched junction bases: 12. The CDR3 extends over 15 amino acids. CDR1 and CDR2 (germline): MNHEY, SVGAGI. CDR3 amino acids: CASTLTRGLGSPLHF. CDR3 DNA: TGTGCCAGCACCCTAACCAGGGGGCTGGGGTCACCCCTCCACTTT.

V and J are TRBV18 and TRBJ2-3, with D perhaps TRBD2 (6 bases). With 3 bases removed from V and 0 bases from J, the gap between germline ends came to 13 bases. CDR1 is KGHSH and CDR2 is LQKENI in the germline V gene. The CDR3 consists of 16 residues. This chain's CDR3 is CASSPNHSGSTDTQYF. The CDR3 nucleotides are TGTGCCAGCTCACCTAATCATAGCGGCAGCACAGATACGCAGTATTTT.

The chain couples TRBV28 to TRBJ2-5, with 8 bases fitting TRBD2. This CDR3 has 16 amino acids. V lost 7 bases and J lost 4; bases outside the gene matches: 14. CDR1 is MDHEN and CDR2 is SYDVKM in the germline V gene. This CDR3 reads CASTLGGGTARETQYF. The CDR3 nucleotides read TGTGCCAGCACCTTGGGCGGGGGGACCGCAAGAGAGACCCAGTACTTC. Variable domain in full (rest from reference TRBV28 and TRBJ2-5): DVKVTQSSRYLVKRTGEKVFLECVQDMDHENMFWYRQDPGLGLRLIYFSYDVKMKEKGDIPEGYSVSREKKERFSLILESASTNQTSMYLCASTLGGGTARETQYFGPGTRLLVL.

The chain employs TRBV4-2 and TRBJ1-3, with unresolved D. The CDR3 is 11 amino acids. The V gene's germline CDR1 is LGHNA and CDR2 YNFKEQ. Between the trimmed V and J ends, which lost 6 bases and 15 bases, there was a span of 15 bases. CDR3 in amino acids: CASRSNFFTYF. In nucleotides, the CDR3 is TGTGCCAGCAGGTCGAACTTTTTTACATATTTT.

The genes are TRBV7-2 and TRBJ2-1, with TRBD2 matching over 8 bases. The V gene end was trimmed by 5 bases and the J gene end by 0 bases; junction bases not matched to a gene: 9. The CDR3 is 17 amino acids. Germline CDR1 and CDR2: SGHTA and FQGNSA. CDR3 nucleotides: TGTGCCAGCAGCCCGATGACTAGCGCGAGCTCCTACAATGAGCAGTTCTTC. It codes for CASSPMTSASSYNEQFF. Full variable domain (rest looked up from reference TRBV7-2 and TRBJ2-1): GAGVSQSPSNKVTEKGKDVELRCDPISGHTALYWYRQSLGQGLEFLIYFQGNSAPDKSGLPSDRFSAERTGGSVSTLTIQRTQQEDSAVYLCASSPMTSASSYNEQFFGPGTRLTVL.

The CDR3 spells CASSVELSSGRGTDTQYF. In DNA, the CDR3 is TGTGCCAGCAGCGTAGAGTTGTCTAGCGGGAGGGGGACAGATACGCAGTATTTT. The chain couples TRBV9 to TRBJ2-3, with 12 positions matching TRBD2. V lost 0 bases to trimming and J lost 3 bases; unmatched junction nucleotides: 8. From germline, CDR1 is SGDLS and CDR2 YYNGEE. The CDR3 extends over 18 amino acids.

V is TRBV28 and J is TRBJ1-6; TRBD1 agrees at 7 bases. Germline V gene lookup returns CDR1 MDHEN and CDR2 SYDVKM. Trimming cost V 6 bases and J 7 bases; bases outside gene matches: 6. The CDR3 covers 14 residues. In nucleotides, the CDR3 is TGTGCCAGCAGCTCAGGGGACAGAAATTCACCCCTCCACTTT. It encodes CASSSGDRNSPLHF.

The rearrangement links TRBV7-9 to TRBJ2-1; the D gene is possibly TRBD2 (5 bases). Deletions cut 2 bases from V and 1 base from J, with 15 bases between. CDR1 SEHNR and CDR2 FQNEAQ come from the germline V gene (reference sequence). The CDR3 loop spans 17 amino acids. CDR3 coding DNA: TGTGCCAGCAGCTTATTCCCCCCCTGGAGGTCCTACAATGAGCAGTTCTTC. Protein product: CASSLFPPWRSYNEQFF. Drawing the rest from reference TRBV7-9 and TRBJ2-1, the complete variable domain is DTGVSQNPRHKITKRGQNVTFRCDPISEHNRLYWYRQTLGQGPEFLTYFQNEAQLEKSRLLSDRFSAERPKGSFSTLEIQRTEQGDSAMYLCASSLFPPWRSYNEQFFGPGTRLTVL.

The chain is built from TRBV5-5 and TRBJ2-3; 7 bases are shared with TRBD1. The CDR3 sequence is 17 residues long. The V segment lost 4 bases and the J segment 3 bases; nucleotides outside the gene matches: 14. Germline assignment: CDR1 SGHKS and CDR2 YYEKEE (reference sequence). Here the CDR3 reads CASSIPTGTARTDTQYF. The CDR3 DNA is TGTGCCAGCAGCATCCCCACCGGGACAGCAAGAACAGATACGCAGTATTTT.

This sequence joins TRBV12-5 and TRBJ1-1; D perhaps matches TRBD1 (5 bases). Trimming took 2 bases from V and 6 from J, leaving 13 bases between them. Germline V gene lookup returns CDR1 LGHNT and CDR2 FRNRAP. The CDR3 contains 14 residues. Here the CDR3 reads CASGLQGIGAEAFF. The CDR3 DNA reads TGTGCTAGTGGTTTGCAGGGCATCGGCGCTGAAGCTTTCTTT.

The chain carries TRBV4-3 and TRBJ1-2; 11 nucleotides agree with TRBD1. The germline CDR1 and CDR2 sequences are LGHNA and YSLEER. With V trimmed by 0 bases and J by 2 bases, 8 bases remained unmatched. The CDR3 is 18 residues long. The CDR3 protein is CASSQDWDRGFVNYGYTF. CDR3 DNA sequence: TGCGCCAGCAGCCAAGATTGGGACAGGGGGTTTGTAAACTATGGCTACACCTTC.

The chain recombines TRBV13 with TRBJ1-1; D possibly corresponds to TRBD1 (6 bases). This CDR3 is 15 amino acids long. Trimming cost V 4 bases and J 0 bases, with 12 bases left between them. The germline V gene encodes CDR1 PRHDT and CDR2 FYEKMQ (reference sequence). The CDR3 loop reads CASSWGRQLNTEAFF. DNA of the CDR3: TGTGCCAGCAGCTGGGGGCGGCAACTGAACACTGAAGCTTTCTTT.

CDR3 sequence reads: CASSSSTGTGETQYF. CDR3 in DNA: TGCGCCAGCAGCTCATCTACTGGTACAGGGGAGACCCAGTACTTC. V and J are TRBV4-3 and TRBJ2-5, with a weak D call TRBD1 (6 bases). The CDR3 is made up of 15 amino acids. CDR1 is LGHNA and CDR2 is YSLEER in the germline V gene. The V end lost 5 bases, the J end lost 5 bases, and 18 bases lay between the germline ends.

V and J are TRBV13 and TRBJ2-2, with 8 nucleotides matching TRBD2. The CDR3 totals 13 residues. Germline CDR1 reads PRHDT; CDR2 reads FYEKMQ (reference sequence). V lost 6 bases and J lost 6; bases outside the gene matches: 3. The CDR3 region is CASSPGLAGELFF. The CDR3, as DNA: TGTGCCAGCAGTCCGGGACTAGCCGGGGAGCTGTTTTTT.

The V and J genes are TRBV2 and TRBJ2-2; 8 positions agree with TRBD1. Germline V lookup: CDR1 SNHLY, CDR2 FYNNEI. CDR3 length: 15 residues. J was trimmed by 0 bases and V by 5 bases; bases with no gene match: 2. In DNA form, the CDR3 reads TGTGCCAGCAGTAAGGACAGGGCGAACACCGGGGAGCTGTTTTTT. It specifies CASSKDRANTGELFF.

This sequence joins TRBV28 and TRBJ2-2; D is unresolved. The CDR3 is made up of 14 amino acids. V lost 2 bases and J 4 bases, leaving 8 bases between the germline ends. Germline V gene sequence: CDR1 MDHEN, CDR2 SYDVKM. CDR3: CASSLDDTTGELFF. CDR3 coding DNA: TGTGCCAGCAGTTTAGACGACACCACCGGGGAGCTGTTTTTT.

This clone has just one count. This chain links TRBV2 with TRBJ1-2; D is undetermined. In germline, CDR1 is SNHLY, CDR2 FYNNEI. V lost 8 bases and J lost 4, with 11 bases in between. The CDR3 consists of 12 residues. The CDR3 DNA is TGTGCCAGCCGTAGCAGCGGCTATGGCTACACCTTC. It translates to CASRSSGYGYTF. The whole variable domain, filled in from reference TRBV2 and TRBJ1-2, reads EPEVTQTPSHQVTQMGQEVILRCVPISNHLYFYWYRQILGQKVEFLVSFYNNEISEKSEIFDDQFSVERPDGSNFTLKIRSTKLEDSAMYFCASRSSGYGYTFGSGTRLTVV.

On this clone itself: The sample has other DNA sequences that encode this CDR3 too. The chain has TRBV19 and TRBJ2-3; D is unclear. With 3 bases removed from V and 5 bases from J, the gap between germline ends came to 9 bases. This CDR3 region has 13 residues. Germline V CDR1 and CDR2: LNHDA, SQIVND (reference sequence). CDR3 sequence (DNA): TGTGCCAGTAGTATTCCCCCGGGAGATACGCAGTATTTT. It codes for CASSIPPGDTQYF.

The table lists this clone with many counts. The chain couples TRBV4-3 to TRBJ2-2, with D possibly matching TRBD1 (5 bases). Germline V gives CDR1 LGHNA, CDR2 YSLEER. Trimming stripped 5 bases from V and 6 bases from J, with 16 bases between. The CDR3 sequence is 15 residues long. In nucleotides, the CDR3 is TGCGCCAGCAGCATGCAGACAGAAGTCCCCGGGGAGCTGTTTTTT. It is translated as CASSMQTEVPGELFF.